This entry lists 26 T cell receptor beta chains sequenced from one sample in a study of cytomegalovirus exposure and HLA in healthy donors. This PCR relied on a set of 60 Vbeta primers and 13 Jbeta primers. The table came from immunoSEQ multiplex PCR; TCRdb's copy has only in-frame clones and leaves some out. In the table there are roughly 34,000 clones, 80% to 90% of which are singletons. The sequenced material came from PBMCs. These receptors were taken from a young woman in good health and CMV-seronegative.

V is TRBV11-2 and J is TRBJ2-1; D gene uncertain. V gave up 5 bases and J gave up 6 bases, with 14 bases separating them. This CDR3 region has 14 residues. The germline gives CDR1 SGHAT, CDR2 FQNNGV. The CDR3 nucleotides are TGTGCCAGCAGCCCGGGTCCTACGGGCAATGAGCAGTTCTTC. Translated, it gives CASSPGPTGNEQFF.

The chain uses TRBV15 and TRBJ2-5; TRBD2 is a possible D gene (5 bases). Trimming cost V 0 bases and J 5 bases, with 10 bases left between them. CDR3 size: 14 residues. Germline CDR1 is LNHNV and CDR2 is YYDKDF (reference sequence). The CDR3 is CATSRDSLEETQYF. Written as DNA, the CDR3 is TGTGCCACCAGCAGAGATTCACTAGAGGAGACCCAGTACTTC.

The V call is TRBV5-1, the J call TRBJ2-5; 9 nucleotides agree with TRBD2. This CDR3 has 15 amino acids. Germline-derived CDR1 and CDR2 are SGHRS and YFSETQ. J lost 5 bases, V lost 2 bases, and 7 bases had no gene match. CDR3 amino acids: CASSLSLAGLETQYF. Here the CDR3 DNA reads TGCGCCAGCAGCTTATCTCTAGCGGGGTTGGAGACCCAGTACTTC.

The chain employs TRBV9 and TRBJ2-4, with D possibly TRBD2 on 6 matching bases. The germline V and J ends were trimmed by 0 bases and 3 bases, with 10 bases remaining between them. This CDR3 has 15 amino acids. Germline CDR1 reads SGDLS; CDR2 reads YYNGEE. CDR3 coding DNA: TGTGCCAGCAGCGTAGAGTGGGGGGACAAAAACATTCAGTACTTC. Translating it yields CASSVEWGDKNIQYF.

This chain connects TRBV5-4 to TRBJ2-5, with D perhaps TRBD1 (6 bases). The CDR3 is 15 residues long. Germline V gene data show CDR1 as SGHNT and CDR2 as YYREEE (reference sequence). The V gene lost 0 bases and the J gene lost 3 bases, with 12 bases spanning the gap. The CDR3: CASSLASQGKETQYF. The CDR3 DNA follows: TGTGCCAGCAGCTTGGCCTCTCAGGGGAAAGAGACCCAGTACTTC. Full variable domain (rest looked up from reference TRBV5-4 and TRBJ2-5): ETGVTQSPTHLIKTRGQQVTLRCSSQSGHNTVSWYQQALGQGPQFIFQYYREEENGRGNFPPRFSGLQFPNYSSELNVNALELDDSALYLCASSLASQGKETQYFGPGTRLLVL.

The gene calls are TRBV6-5 and TRBJ2-7; 7 nucleotides align to TRBD2. With 2 bases clipped from V and 2 bases from J, the junction kept 6 bases outside the gene matches. This CDR3 comprises 15 residues. Germline V gene lookup returns CDR1 MNHEY and CDR2 SVGAGI. CDR3 in amino acids: CASSYQLAPTYEQYF. Here the CDR3 DNA reads TGTGCCAGCAGTTACCAACTAGCGCCTACCTACGAGCAGTACTTC.

The CDR3 bases are TGCGCCAGCAGCAATACCGGGACCTACGAGCAGTACTTC. Its protein is CASSNTGTYEQYF. This rearrangement joins TRBV5-1 to TRBJ2-7; D might be TRBD2 (5 bases). CDR1 is SGHRS and CDR2 is YFSETQ in the germline V gene. The germline V and J ends were trimmed by 4 bases and 2 bases, with 10 bases remaining between them. The CDR3 runs to 13 residues.

This clone has a single count. The J gene is TRBJ2-7, the V gene TRBV7-4, with TRBD1 matching over 10 bases. Germline CDR1 reads SGHVT; CDR2 reads SQSDAQ. This CDR3 region has 17 residues. With 9 bases clipped from V and 7 bases from J, the junction kept 21 bases outside the gene matches. CDR3 nucleotide sequence: TGTGCCAGGCCCGACGTGTGTCGGGACAGGGGACTCGGGGAGCAGTACTTC. Translation gives CARPDVCRDRGLGEQYF.

This chain connects TRBV15 to TRBJ2-1; TRBD2 is a possible D gene (7 bases). CDR3 size: 16 residues. Germline CDR1 reads LNHNV; CDR2 reads YYDKDF (reference sequence). V dropped 2 bases and J dropped 2 bases, with 13 bases sitting between them. This chain's CDR3 is CATSRSAGAAYNEQFF. The CDR3 DNA is TGTGCCACCAGCAGATCTGCGGGGGCCGCCTACAATGAGCAGTTCTTC.

The chain couples TRBV4-3 to TRBJ2-1; TRBD2 matches 15 bases. The CDR3 is 17 residues long. The germline CDR1 and CDR2 sequences are LGHNA and YSLEER. V lost 1 base, J lost 4 bases, and 2 bases stayed unmatched. The CDR3 reads CASSQGTSGGAYNEQFF. CDR3 DNA sequence: TGCGCCAGCAGCCAAGGGACTAGCGGGGGGGCTTACAATGAGCAGTTCTTC.

The chain couples TRBV4-3 to TRBJ2-5, with 8 bases lining up with TRBD2. The V and J ends lost 0 bases and 0 bases, in that order; junction bases with no gene match: 9. CDR3 length: 18 amino acids. Germline CDR1 and CDR2: LGHNA and YSLEER. The CDR3 sequence: CASSQEMVSGAYQETQYF. CDR3 in DNA: TGCGCCAGCAGCCAAGAAATGGTTAGCGGGGCGTACCAAGAGACCCAGTACTTC.

V usage is TRBV20-1 and J usage is TRBJ1-5; D might be TRBD1 (5 bases). Trimming pared 3 bases from V and 15 bases from J, leaving 15 bases between. This CDR3 spans 11 amino acids. CDR1 is DFQATT and CDR2 is SNEGSKA in the germline V gene (reference sequence). The CDR3 is CSARWGDLVHF. CDR3 nucleotide sequence: TGCAGTGCTAGGTGGGGGGACTTGGTGCATTTT.

This chain connects TRBV28 to TRBJ1-4; D ambiguous. Trimming stripped 4 bases from V and 0 bases from J, with 6 bases between. The CDR3 extends over 14 amino acids. CDR1 and CDR2 from the germline V gene are MDHEN and SYDVKM. CDR3 DNA sequence: TGTGCCAGCAGTTCCCTAGCAACTAATGAAAAACTGTTTTTT. This codes for CASSSLATNEKLFF. The whole variable domain, filled in from reference TRBV28 and TRBJ1-4, reads DVKVTQSSRYLVKRTGEKVFLECVQDMDHENMFWYRQDPGLGLRLIYFSYDVKMKEKGDIPEGYSVSREKKERFSLILESASTNQTSMYLCASSSLATNEKLFFGSGTQLSVL.

The chain has TRBV5-4 and TRBJ2-5; TRBD2 aligns across 10 bases. Germline assignment: CDR1 SGHNT and CDR2 YYREEE (reference sequence). The J segment lost 1 base and the V segment lost 0 bases, leaving 6 bases of the junction unmatched. The CDR3 runs to 17 residues. The CDR3 loop is CASSLGARTSGQETQYF. CDR3 coding DNA: TGTGCCAGCAGCTTGGGGGCCAGGACTAGCGGCCAAGAGACCCAGTACTTC.

There are a few counts of this clone. The chain joins TRBV7-2 to TRBJ2-3; 9 nucleotides line up with TRBD1. CDR3 size: 16 residues. V lost 4 bases to trimming and J lost 8 bases; unmatched junction nucleotides: 13. Germline V lookup: CDR1 SGHTA, CDR2 FQGNSA. CDR3 sequence: CASSSPGQGGGRTQYF. The CDR3 coding sequence is TGTGCCAGCAGCTCCCCGGGACAGGGAGGTGGGCGTACGCAGTATTTT.

The chain combines TRBV28 with TRBJ1-3; 10 positions agree with TRBD1. V lost 5 bases to trimming and J lost 4 bases; unmatched junction nucleotides: 11. The CDR3 contains 17 residues. CDR1 and CDR2 from the germline V gene are MDHEN and SYDVKM. CDR3 DNA: TGTGCCAGCAGTACCCATGGACAGGGGGTGTCCGGAAACACCATATATTTT. This encodes CASSTHGQGVSGNTIYF.

The chain combines TRBV12-2 with TRBJ2-3; no check of the table's D call, TRBD1, against the DNA was made. TRBV12-2 is an annotated pseudogene. CDR3 length: 20 residues. The CDR3 protein is CASRLRMTERDRVGTDTQYF. Here the CDR3 DNA reads TGTGCAAGTCGCTTACGAATGACTGAGAGGGACAGGGTTGGCACAGATACGCAGTATTTT.

The chain uses TRBV4-1 and TRBJ2-5; possibly TRBD1 for D (6 bases). The DNA end is more similar to TRBJ2-7, so the J call may be wrong. In germline, CDR1 is MGHRA, CDR2 YSYEKL. The CDR3 contains 15 residues. As DNA, the CDR3 is TGCGCCAGCAGCCAACTCCCCTTCCAGGGGAACGAGCAGTACTTC. It translates to CASSQLPFQGNEQYF.

The chain carries TRBV28 and TRBJ2-3, with TRBD1 matching over 8 bases. The CDR3 loop spans 18 amino acids. V lost 4 bases to trimming and J lost 3 bases; unmatched junction nucleotides: 15. CDR1 MDHEN and CDR2 SYDVKM come from the germline V gene. DNA for the CDR3: TGTGCCAGCAGTTCGATAGTGGTGACAGGGGTAGGGACAGATACGCAGTATTTT. Its translation: CASSSIVVTGVGTDTQYF. The complete variable domain, with remaining parts taken from reference TRBV28 and TRBJ2-3, reads DVKVTQSSRYLVKRTGEKVFLECVQDMDHENMFWYRQDPGLGLRLIYFSYDVKMKEKGDIPEGYSVSREKKERFSLILESASTNQTSMYLCASSSIVVTGVGTDTQYFGPGTRLTVL.

A few counts support this clone. J is TRBJ2-1 and V is TRBV5-1; 10 bases line up with TRBD1. Germline loops: CDR1 SGHRS, CDR2 YFSETQ. V lost 4 bases to trimming and J lost 4 bases; unmatched junction nucleotides: 5. This CDR3 is built from 15 residues. The DNA for the CDR3 is TGCGCCAGCAGCACGGGACAGGGGAGTTACAATGAGCAGTTCTTC. It translates to CASSTGQGSYNEQFF.

CDR3 residues: CASLGLGTDTQYF. DNA of the CDR3: TGTGCCAGCCTGGGACTAGGGACAGATACGCAGTATTTT. The V and J genes are TRBV28 and TRBJ2-3; 8 bases are shared with TRBD2. The CDR3 is made up of 13 amino acids. After removal of 8 bases from V and 3 bases from J, the junction contained 4 bases not matched to a gene. The germline V gene has CDR1 MDHEN and CDR2 SYDVKM.

This clone was observed a few times. The chain employs TRBV10-3 and TRBJ2-7, with a weak D call TRBD2 (6 bases). The CDR3 sequence is 13 residues long. V lost 8 bases to trimming and J lost 6 bases, with 17 bases between them. In germline, CDR1 is ENHRY, CDR2 SYGVKD. CDR3 loop: CAIGGGGACEQYF. The CDR3 DNA sequence: TGTGCCATCGGTGGCGGAGGGGCCTGCGAGCAGTACTTC.

This clone appeared a few times. The V call is TRBV18, the J call TRBJ2-3, with D possibly being TRBD2 (6 bases). Trimming pared 3 bases from V and 0 bases from J, leaving 16 bases between. Germline values: CDR1 KGHSH, CDR2 LQKENI. This CDR3 has 17 amino acids. CDR3 bases: TGTGCCAGCTCACCCTCAAGCGGGTCAGCTAGCACAGATACGCAGTATTTT. It yields the protein CASSPSSGSASTDTQYF.

This chain links TRBV6-1 with TRBJ1-6, with unresolved D. The CDR3 extends over 14 amino acids. Germline assignment: CDR1 MNHNS and CDR2 SASEGT. V dropped 4 bases and J dropped 5 bases, with 9 bases sitting between them. The CDR3, as DNA: TGTGCCAGCAGTGTTGAGGGTAATAATTCACCCCTCCACTTT. Protein: CASSVEGNNSPLHF.

The rearrangement links TRBV10-2 to TRBJ2-7; 8 nucleotides match TRBD1. V dropped 3 bases and J dropped 5; count of bases not matched to a gene: 12. The CDR3 loop spans 16 amino acids. CDR1 and CDR2 from the germline V gene are WSHSY and SAAADI. The CDR3 region is CASSDLRQGSRDEQYF. As DNA, the CDR3 is TGCGCCAGCAGTGACCTAAGACAGGGGAGTAGGGACGAGCAGTACTTC.

With regard to this clone: One end of the junction fails to match germline, which may point to a read error. The gene calls are TRBV6-4 and TRBJ1-2; possible D gene TRBD1, 6 bases. This CDR3 is built from 16 residues. Germline CDR1 is MRHNA and CDR2 is SNTAGT. The CDR3 is CASSDSLEQGYDGYPF. DNA for the CDR3: TGTGCCAGCAGTGACTCGCTAGAACAGGGTTATGATGGCTACCCCTTC.